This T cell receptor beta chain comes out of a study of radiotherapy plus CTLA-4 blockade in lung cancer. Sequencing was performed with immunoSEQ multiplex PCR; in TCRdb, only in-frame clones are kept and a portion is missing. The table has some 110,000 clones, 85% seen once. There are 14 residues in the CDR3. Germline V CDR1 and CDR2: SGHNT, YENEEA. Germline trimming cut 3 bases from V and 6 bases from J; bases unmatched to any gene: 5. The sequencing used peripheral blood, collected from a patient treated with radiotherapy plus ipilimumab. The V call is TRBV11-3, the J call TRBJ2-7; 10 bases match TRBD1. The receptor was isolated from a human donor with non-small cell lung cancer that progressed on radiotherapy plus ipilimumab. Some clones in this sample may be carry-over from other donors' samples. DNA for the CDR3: TGTGCCAGCAGCTTGGGACAGGGGATAGGCGAGCAGTACTTC. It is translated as CASSLGQGIGEQYF.